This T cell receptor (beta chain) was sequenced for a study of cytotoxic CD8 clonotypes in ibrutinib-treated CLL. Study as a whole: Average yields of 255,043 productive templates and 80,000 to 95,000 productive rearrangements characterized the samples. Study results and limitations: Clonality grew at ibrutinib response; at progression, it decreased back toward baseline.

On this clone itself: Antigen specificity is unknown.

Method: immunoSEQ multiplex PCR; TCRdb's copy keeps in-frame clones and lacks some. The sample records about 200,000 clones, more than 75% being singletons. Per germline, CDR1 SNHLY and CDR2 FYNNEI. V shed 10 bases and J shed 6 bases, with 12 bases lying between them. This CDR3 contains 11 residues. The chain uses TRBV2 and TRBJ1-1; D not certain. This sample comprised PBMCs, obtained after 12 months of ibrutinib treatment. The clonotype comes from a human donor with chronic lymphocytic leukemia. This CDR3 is CATTLRAEAFF. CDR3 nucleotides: TGTGCCACCACCTTGAGAGCTGAAGCTTTCTTT.